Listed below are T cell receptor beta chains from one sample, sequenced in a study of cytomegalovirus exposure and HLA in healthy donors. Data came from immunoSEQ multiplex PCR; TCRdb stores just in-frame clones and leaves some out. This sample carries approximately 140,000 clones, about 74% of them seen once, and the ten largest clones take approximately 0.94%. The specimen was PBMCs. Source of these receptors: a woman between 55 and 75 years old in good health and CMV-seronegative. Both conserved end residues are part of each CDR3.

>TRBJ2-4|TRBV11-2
CASSPPWRGKNIQYF
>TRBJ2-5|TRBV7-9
CASSLYQQGAETQYF
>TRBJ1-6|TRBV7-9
CASSNRGRNGHSPLHF
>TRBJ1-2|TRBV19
CASSSATVTNYGYTF
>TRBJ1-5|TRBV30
CAWSLGTNQPQHF
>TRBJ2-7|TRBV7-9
CASSSGGAQFYEQYF
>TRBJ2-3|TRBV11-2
CASSLASGRTDTQYF
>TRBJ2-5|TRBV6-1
CARRKETQYF
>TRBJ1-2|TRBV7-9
CASSPREGIISANYGYTF
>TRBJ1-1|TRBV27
CASSNGNRATTEAFF
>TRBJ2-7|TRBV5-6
CASSLRRTGPSYEQYF
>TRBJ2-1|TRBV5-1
CASSLTSAPLNEQFF
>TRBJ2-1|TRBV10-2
CASSDFRERYNEQFF
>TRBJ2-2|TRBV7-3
CASSSMTSGVNTGELFF
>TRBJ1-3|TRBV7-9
CASSLAQGGTIYF
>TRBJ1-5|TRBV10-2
CASSDEQGRNQPQHF
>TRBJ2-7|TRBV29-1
CSVSPQGREQYF
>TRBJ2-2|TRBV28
CASTSKRGSTGELFF
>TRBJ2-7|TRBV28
CASSLYEGDEQYF
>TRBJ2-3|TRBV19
CASNSGGTDTQYF
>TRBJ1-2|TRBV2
CASSSQGTGAYGYTF
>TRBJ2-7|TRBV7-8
CASSRTSAEQYF
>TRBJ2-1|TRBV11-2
CASSSGGAGANEQFF
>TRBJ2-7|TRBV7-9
CASSRRDRGTHEQYF
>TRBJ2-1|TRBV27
CASTGQGLYNEQFF
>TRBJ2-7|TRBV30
CAWSETGYRWGSYEQYF
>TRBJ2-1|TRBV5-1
CASSLEARGNNEQFF
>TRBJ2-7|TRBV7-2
CASSPLAGNSYEQYF
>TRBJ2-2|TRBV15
CATSRPRDYPNTGELFF
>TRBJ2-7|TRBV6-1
CASSQGTGGRRNYEQYF
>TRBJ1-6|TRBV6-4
CASSSDRGNSPLHF
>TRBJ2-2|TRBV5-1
CASRSGTSGGAITGELFF
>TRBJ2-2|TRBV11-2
CASSLSGMTGELFF
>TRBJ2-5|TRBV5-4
CASSRPSGSPETQYF
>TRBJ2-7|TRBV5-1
CASSTGQTTYEQYF
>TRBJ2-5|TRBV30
CAWGRGRETQYF
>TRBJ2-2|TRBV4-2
CASSRITNTGELFF
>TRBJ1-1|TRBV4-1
CASSQGNFGQKNTEAFF
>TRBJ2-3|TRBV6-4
CASSETGGPDTQYF
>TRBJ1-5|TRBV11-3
CASSLARQYSNQPQHF